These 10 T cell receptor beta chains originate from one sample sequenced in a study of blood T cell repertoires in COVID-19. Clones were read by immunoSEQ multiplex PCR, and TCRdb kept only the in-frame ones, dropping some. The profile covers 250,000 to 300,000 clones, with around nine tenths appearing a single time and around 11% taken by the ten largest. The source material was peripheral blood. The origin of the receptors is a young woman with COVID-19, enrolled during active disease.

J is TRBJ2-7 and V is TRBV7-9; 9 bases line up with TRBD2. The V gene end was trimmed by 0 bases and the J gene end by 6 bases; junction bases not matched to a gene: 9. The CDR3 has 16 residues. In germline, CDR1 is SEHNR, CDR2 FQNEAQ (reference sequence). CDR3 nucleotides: TGTGCCAGCAGCTTAGCCGTGACTAGCGGCGGTCTCGAGCAGTACTTC. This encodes CASSLAVTSGGLEQYF.

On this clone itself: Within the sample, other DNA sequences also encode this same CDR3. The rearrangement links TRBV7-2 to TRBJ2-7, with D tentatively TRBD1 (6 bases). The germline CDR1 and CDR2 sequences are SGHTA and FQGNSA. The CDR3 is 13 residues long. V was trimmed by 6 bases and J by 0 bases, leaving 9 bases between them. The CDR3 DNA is TGTGCCAGCAGTTCGACAGGCTCCTACGAGCAGTACTTC. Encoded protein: CASSSTGSYEQYF.

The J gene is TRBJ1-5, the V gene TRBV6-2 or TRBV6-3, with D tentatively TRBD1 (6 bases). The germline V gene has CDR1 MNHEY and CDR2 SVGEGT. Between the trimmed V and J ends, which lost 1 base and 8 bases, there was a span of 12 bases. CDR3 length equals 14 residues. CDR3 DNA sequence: TGTGCCAGCAGTTACTACAGGGAGTGGGAGCCCCAGCATTTT. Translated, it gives CASSYYREWEPQHF.

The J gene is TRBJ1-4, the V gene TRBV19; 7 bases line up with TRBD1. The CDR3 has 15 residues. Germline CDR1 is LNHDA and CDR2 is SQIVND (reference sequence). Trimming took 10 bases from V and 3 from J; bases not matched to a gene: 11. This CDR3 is CATGAAGTANEKLFF. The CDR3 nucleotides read TGTGCCACGGGGGCGGCCGGGACAGCTAATGAAAAACTGTTTTTT. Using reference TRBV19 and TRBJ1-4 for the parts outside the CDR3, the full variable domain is DGGITQSPKYLFRKEGQNVTLSCEQNLNHDAMYWYRQDPGQGLRLIYYSQIVNDFQKGDIAEGYSVSREKKESFPLTVTSAQKNPTAFYLCATGAAGTANEKLFFGSGTQLSVL.

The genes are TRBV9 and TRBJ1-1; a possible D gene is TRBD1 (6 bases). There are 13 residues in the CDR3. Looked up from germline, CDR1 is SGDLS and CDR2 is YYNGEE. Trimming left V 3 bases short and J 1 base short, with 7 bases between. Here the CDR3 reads CASSAQGNTEAFF. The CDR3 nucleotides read TGTGCCAGCAGCGCACAGGGGAACACTGAAGCTTTCTTT.

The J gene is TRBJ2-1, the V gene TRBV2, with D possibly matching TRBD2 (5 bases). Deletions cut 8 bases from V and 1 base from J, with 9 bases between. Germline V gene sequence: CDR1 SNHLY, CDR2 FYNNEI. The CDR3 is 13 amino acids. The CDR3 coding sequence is TGTGCCAGCGTGAGCGGTTCCTACAATGAGCAGTTCTTC. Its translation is CASVSGSYNEQFF.

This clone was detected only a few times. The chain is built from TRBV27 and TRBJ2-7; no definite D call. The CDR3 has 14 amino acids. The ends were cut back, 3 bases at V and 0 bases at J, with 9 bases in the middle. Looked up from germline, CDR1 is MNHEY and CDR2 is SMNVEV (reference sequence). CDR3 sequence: CASSFRYSSYEQYF. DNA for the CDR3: TGTGCCAGCAGTTTCCGGTACAGCTCCTACGAGCAGTACTTC.

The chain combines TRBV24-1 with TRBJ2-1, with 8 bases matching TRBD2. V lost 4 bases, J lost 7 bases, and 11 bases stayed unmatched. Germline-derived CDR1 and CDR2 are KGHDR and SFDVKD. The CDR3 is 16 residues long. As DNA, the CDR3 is TGTGCCACCAGTGACCACGTGCGAACGGGGGGGAATGAGCAGTTCTTC. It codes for CATSDHVRTGGNEQFF.

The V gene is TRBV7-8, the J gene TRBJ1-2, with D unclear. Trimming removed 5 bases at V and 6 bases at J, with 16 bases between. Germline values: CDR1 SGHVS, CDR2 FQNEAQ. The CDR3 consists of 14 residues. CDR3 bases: TGTGCCAGCAGCCGAGGACGAGGGCTTAATGGCTACACCTTC. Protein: CASSRGRGLNGYTF.

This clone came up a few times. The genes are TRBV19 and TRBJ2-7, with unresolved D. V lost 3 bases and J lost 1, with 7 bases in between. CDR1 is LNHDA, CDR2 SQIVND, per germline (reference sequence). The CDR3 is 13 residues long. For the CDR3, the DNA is TGTGCCAGTAGTATTGCAGTGTCCTACGAGCAGTACTTC. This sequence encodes CASSIAVSYEQYF.